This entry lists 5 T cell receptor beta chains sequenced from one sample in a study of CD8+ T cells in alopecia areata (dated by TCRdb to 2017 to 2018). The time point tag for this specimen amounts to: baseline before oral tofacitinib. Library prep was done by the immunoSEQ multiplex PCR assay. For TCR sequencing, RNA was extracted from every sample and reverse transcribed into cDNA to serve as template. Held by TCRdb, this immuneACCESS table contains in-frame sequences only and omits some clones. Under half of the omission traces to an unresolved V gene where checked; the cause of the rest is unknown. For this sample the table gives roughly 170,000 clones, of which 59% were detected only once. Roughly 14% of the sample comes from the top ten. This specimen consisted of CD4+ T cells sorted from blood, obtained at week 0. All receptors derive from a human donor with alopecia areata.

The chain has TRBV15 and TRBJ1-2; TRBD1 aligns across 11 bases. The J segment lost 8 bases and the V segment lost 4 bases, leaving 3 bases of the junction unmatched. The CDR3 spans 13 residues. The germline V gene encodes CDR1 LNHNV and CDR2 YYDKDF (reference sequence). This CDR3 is CATSTRTGGGYTF. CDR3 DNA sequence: TGTGCCACCAGCACTAGGACAGGGGGCGGCTACACCTTC.

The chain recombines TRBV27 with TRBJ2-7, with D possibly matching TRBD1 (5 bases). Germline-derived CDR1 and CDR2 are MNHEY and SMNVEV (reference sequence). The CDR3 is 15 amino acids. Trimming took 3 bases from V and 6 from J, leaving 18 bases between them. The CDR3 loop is CASSFRVVLRGEQYF. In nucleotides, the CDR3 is TGTGCCAGCAGTTTCAGGGTGGTCCTACGAGGCGAGCAGTACTTC.

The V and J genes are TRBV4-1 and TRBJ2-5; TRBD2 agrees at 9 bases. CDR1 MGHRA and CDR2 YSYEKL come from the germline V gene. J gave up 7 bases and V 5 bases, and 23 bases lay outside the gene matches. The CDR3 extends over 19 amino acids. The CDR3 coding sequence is TGCGCCAGCAGCGATGGACAGACCCTCCGGGCGGGGGGGTTAAGGACCCAGTACTTC. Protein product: CASSDGQTLRAGGLRTQYF.

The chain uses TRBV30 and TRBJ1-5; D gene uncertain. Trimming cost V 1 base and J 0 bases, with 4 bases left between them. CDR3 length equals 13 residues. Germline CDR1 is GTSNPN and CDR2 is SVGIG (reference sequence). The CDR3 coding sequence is TGTGCCTGGAGTGGGTATAGCAATCAGCCCCAGCATTTT. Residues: CAWSGYSNQPQHF.

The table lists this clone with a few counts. The CDR3 reads CSAPARGEQYF. The DNA for the CDR3 is TGCAGTGCTCCCGCTCGGGGGGAGCAGTACTTC. The V gene is TRBV20-1, the J gene TRBJ2-7; tentative D call: TRBD2 (6 bases). V was pared by 5 bases and J by 7 bases, with 12 bases between. CDR3 length equals 11 residues. CDR1 DFQATT and CDR2 SNEGSKA come from the germline V gene (reference sequence).